This T cell receptor (beta chain) was found in a study of radiation and T cells in renal cell carcinoma. Time point defined: blood 4 weeks post-SBRT, at nephrectomy. Treatment described: 15 Gy SBRT to primary tumor, nephrectomy 4 weeks later. Nephrectomy followed 15 Gy stereotactic body radiation by 4 weeks. Clear cell pathology was present in this patient's renal cell carcinoma. Assay: immunoSEQ multiplex PCR; the TCRdb copy retains only in-frame clones and omits some. The data contain about 73,000 clones, less than 85% of them singletons. The CDR3 is 13 amino acids. Deletions cut 2 bases from V and 4 bases from J, with 7 bases between. CDR1 is SGHNT, CDR2 YYREEE, per germline (reference sequence).

The starting material was blood, obtained from a patient whose treatment included radiotherapy and nephrectomy. This receptor was identified in a woman aged 55-75 years with renal cell carcinoma. The V call is TRBV5-4, the J call TRBJ1-3; maybe TRBD1 (5 bases). CDR3 nucleotides: TGTGCCAGCAGCTTTTACAGGGGAAACACCATATATTTT. Residues: CASSFYRGNTIYF. Full variable domain (outside the CDR3, taken from reference TRBV5-4 and TRBJ1-3): ETGVTQSPTHLIKTRGQQVTLRCSSQSGHNTVSWYQQALGQGPQFIFQYYREEENGRGNFPPRFSGLQFPNYSSELNVNALELDDSALYLCASSFYRGNTIYFGEGSWLTVV.